Listed here are 26 T cell receptor beta chains from one sample, sequenced in a study of T cells after yellow fever vaccination. TCRdb independently ran MiXCR on the 5' RACE reads; one entry per CDR3 protein. The sample has some 340,000 distinct CDR3 sequences, around 10% seen once; the top ten hold 3.3%. The material sequenced was CD4+ T cells sorted from PBMCs, taken 45 days after the yellow fever booster vaccination. The receptor source for this set is a man younger than 35 who received the YFV17D yellow fever vaccine.

Only a few counts were recorded for this clonotype. The rearrangement uses TRBV5-1 and TRBJ2-5; tentatively, D is TRBD1 (5 bases). The CDR3 runs to 13 residues. The ends were cut back, 5 bases at V and 5 bases at J, with 13 bases in the middle. Germline CDR1 reads SGHRS; CDR2 reads YFSETQ. CDR3 protein: CASRGRSGETQYF. The CDR3 nucleotides read TGCGCCAGCAGGGGCAGATCAGGGGAGACCCAGTACTTC.

The gene calls are TRBV6-2 or TRBV6-3 and TRBJ2-1; TRBD1 agrees at 9 bases. This CDR3 has 13 amino acids. The ends lost 6 bases at V and 4 bases at J; junction bases unmatched: 1. CDR1 is MNHEY, CDR2 SVGEGT, per germline. CDR3 amino acids: CASRGQGYNEQFF. DNA for the CDR3: TGTGCCAGCAGAGGACAGGGGTACAATGAGCAGTTCTTC.

On this clonotype itself: A read error may produce the germline difference seen at one junction end. The CDR3, as DNA: TGTGCCAGCAGCGCCCAGGTTGACTTACCCCAAAAGACCCAGTACTTC. The encoded protein is CASSAQVDLPQKTQYF. The chain combines TRBV7-2 with TRBJ2-5; D gene unclear. CDR1 is SGHTA, CDR2 FQGNSA, per germline. The CDR3 has 16 amino acids. The entire variable domain, with the rest obtained from reference TRBV7-2 and TRBJ2-5, is as follows: GAGVSQSPSNKVTEKGKDVELRCDPISGHTALYWYRQSLGQGLEFLIYFQGNSAPDKSGLPSDRFSAERTGGSVSTLTIQRTQQEDSAVYLCASSAQVDLPQKTQYFGPGTRLLVL.

This clonotype was seen at least ten times. This chain joins TRBV12-3 or TRBV12-4 and TRBJ2-7, with D possibly being TRBD1 or TRBD2 (5 bases each). Between the trimmed V and J ends, which lost 5 bases and 7 bases, there was a span of 12 bases. CDR3 length: 12 residues. The CDR3 bases are TGTGCCAGCAGTCGGGACGTCCAGGAGCAGTACTTC. Its protein is CASSRDVQEQYF.

This clonotype has a count of ten or more. This sequence joins TRBV20-1 and TRBJ2-7; D remains unclear. The V gene's germline CDR1 is DFQATT and CDR2 SNEGSKA (reference sequence). Trimming pared 3 bases from V and 4 bases from J, leaving 16 bases between. This CDR3 is 14 amino acids long. In DNA, the CDR3 is TGCAGTGCTAGTGACGGATCATTCAATTACGAGCAGTACTTC. It specifies CSASDGSFNYEQYF.

The chain has TRBV4-2 and TRBJ2-5; 10 positions agree with TRBD2. The CDR3 loop spans 16 amino acids. Germline CDR1 reads LGHNA; CDR2 reads YNFKEQ. The V segment lost 1 base and the J segment 5 bases; nucleotides outside the gene matches: 7. The CDR3 sequence is CASSQGQRGGPETQYF. As DNA, the CDR3 is TGTGCCAGCAGCCAAGGGCAGCGGGGGGGCCCGGAGACCCAGTACTTC.

The gene calls are TRBV24-1 and TRBJ2-3; 8 nucleotides match TRBD2. The germline V gene encodes CDR1 KGHDR and CDR2 SFDVKD. The CDR3 is made up of 15 amino acids. The V gene end was trimmed by 4 bases and the J gene end by 1 base; junction bases not matched to a gene: 3. The CDR3 DNA sequence: TGTGCCACCAGTGAGGCTAGCGGGCGCACAGATACGCAGTATTTT. Protein sequence: CATSEASGRTDTQYF.

This clonotype has more than one count but fewer than ten. V is TRBV30 and J is TRBJ1-3, with D possibly being TRBD1 (5 bases). The germline V gene encodes CDR1 GTSNPN and CDR2 SVGIG (reference sequence). The CDR3 length is 16 residues. V was shortened by 2 bases and J by 1 base, with 15 bases between the two germline ends. In nucleotides, the CDR3 is TGTGCCTGGAGTATCCTGCCCGGGACGTCTGGAAACACCATATATTTT. It codes for CAWSILPGTSGNTIYF.

This clonotype was seen only once. This chain uses TRBV6-5 with TRBJ2-3, with a tentative D call TRBD2 (5 bases). Germline V lookup: CDR1 MNHEY, CDR2 SVGAGI. Trimming took off 4 bases at V and 8 bases at J, with 13 bases between the two ends. This CDR3 has 13 residues. CDR3 loop: CASSSPTTSTQYF. In DNA form, the CDR3 reads TGTGCCAGCAGTTCACCGACTACGAGTACGCAGTATTTT.

The V call is TRBV20-1, the J call TRBJ1-1; D call uncertain. Trimming took 6 bases from V and 0 from J, leaving 14 bases between them. The germline gives CDR1 DFQATT, CDR2 SNEGSKA (reference sequence). The CDR3 consists of 14 residues. The CDR3 reads CSAPEGLMNTEAFF. The DNA for the CDR3 is TGCAGTGCGCCGGAGGGTTTGATGAACACTGAAGCTTTCTTT.

The gene calls are TRBV3-1 and TRBJ1-2; a possible D gene is TRBD1 (5 bases). Trimming cost V 1 base and J 4 bases, with 16 bases left between them. CDR3 length: 16 residues. Germline values: CDR1 LGHDT, CDR2 YNNKEL (reference sequence). The CDR3, as DNA: TGTGCCAGCAGCCAAGGTTCGGGGCTGGATGGCTATGGCTACACCTTC. As protein: CASSQGSGLDGYGYTF.

This clonotype has only a few counts. The chain's CDR3 is CASGRTSGGEETQYF. CDR3 nucleotide sequence: TGCGCCAGCGGGAGGACTAGCGGGGGGGAAGAGACCCAGTACTTC. The chain joins TRBV5-1 to TRBJ2-5; 15 nucleotides match TRBD2. CDR3 length: 15 residues. The germline V gene encodes CDR1 SGHRS and CDR2 YFSETQ. V shed 7 bases, J shed 3 bases, and the junction held 4 bases outside the gene matches.

This clonotype was found a few times. The rearrangement joins TRBV7-2 to TRBJ2-5; 12 bases map to TRBD2. With V trimmed by 3 bases and J by 5 bases, 7 bases remained unmatched. This CDR3 region has 16 residues. Germline V gene data show CDR1 as SGHTA and CDR2 as FQGNSA. DNA for the CDR3: TGTGCCAGCAGCTTCGGACTAGCGGGGTTGATGGAGACCCAGTACTTC. It encodes CASSFGLAGLMETQYF.

The chain is built from TRBV21-1 and TRBJ2-5; the table's D call of TRBD1 was not tested on the DNA. TRBV21-1 is tagged as a pseudogene. The length of the CDR3 is 15 residues. The DNA of the CDR3 is TGTGCCAGCAGACGGATTCAGGCAGGGAAAGAGACCCAGTACTTC. Translating gives CASRRIQAGKETQYF.

This clonotype was seen a handful of times. The V and J genes are TRBV5-8 and TRBJ2-7; perhaps TRBD2 as D (7 bases). Trimming removed 4 bases from V and 3 bases from J, with 14 bases in between. The CDR3 runs 14 residues. Per the germline V gene, CDR1 is SGHTS and CDR2 is YDEGEE. The CDR3 DNA follows: TGTGCCAGCAGCCGCCGCGGGGGCTACTACGAGCAGTACTTC. It is translated as CASSRRGGYYEQYF. The full variable domain, rest sourced from reference TRBV5-8 and TRBJ2-7, is EAGVTQSPTHLIKTRGQQATLRCSPISGHTSVYWYQQALGLGLQFLLWYDEGEERNRGNFPPRFSGRQFPNYSSELNVNALELEDSALYLCASSRRGGYYEQYFGPGTRLTVT.

This clonotype was seen repeatedly, ten times or more. This rearrangement joins TRBV27 to TRBJ2-3; maybe TRBD1 (6 bases). The CDR3 consists of 15 residues. Trimming stripped 2 bases from V and 5 bases from J, with 14 bases between. In germline, CDR1 is MNHEY, CDR2 SMNVEV (reference sequence). This CDR3 reads CASSLTWNRVDTQYF. Here the CDR3 DNA reads TGTGCCAGCAGTTTAACCTGGAACAGGGTAGATACGCAGTATTTT.

This clonotype has a handful of counts. The CDR3 nucleotides read TGTGCCAGCAGTGTTACAAACCCAAAAAAGTATGGCTACACCTTC. Protein sequence: CASSVTNPKKYGYTF. The V call is TRBV6-5, the J call TRBJ1-2; D not certain. Trimming left V 5 bases short and J 5 bases short, with 18 bases between. There are 15 residues in the CDR3. Germline assignment: CDR1 MNHEY and CDR2 SVGAGI.

This clonotype was seen more than once but under ten times. The chain uses TRBV4-1 and TRBJ2-3; TRBD2 matches 10 bases. V was pared by 1 base and J by 0 bases, with 10 bases of the junction left unmatched. CDR3 size: 19 residues. Germline CDR1 and CDR2: MGHRA and YSYEKL. The CDR3, as DNA: TGCGCCAGCAGCCAAGGAATAGCGGGGGGACCTACTAGCACAGATACGCAGTATTTT. Protein: CASSQGIAGGPTSTDTQYF.

This clonotype was seen a handful of times. V usage is TRBV20-1 and J usage is TRBJ2-4; D unclear. Trimming pared 1 base from V and 4 bases from J, leaving 11 bases between. Germline CDR1 DFQATT, CDR2 SNEGSKA (reference sequence). The CDR3 loop spans 14 amino acids. CDR3 protein: CSARGRHLKNIQYF. CDR3 sequence (DNA): TGCAGTGCTAGAGGGAGACACTTAAAAAACATTCAGTACTTC.

V gene TRBV24-1 combines with J gene TRBJ2-7; maybe TRBD1 (6 bases). The germline CDR1 and CDR2 sequences are KGHDR and SFDVKD. The CDR3 covers 16 residues. Trimming shortened V by 2 bases and J by 5 bases, and 18 bases separated the two germline ends. The CDR3, as DNA: TGTGCCACCAGTGATTCCTCCTACAGGGAAATCCACGAGCAGTACGTC. Translating gives CATSDSSYREIHEQYV.

The gene calls are TRBV28 and TRBJ2-3, with D possibly being TRBD1 or TRBD2 (5 bases each). V was shortened by 6 bases and J by 1 base, with 11 bases between the two germline ends. The CDR3 is 14 amino acids. Germline CDR1 reads MDHEN; CDR2 reads SYDVKM. The CDR3 nucleotides are TGTGCCAGCAGGCCCGGGGACCGCACAGATACGCAGTATTTT. Amino acid sequence: CASRPGDRTDTQYF.

This clonotype appeared many times. This chain joins TRBV7-9 and TRBJ2-7, with D unresolved. Trimming cost V 11 bases and J 1 base, with 15 bases left between them. The CDR3 covers 13 residues. The germline V gene has CDR1 SEHNR and CDR2 FQNEAQ (reference sequence). Here the CDR3 reads CASVNGQSYEQYF. The CDR3 nucleotides are TGTGCCTCTGTGAACGGGCAGTCCTACGAGCAGTACTTC. Based on the CDR3 plus reference TRBV7-9 and TRBJ2-7, the full variable domain is DTGVSQNPRHKITKRGQNVTFRCDPISEHNRLYWYRQTLGQGPEFLTYFQNEAQLEKSRLLSDRFSAERPKGSFSTLEIQRTEQGDSAMYLCASVNGQSYEQYFGPGTRLTVT.

This clonotype was seen at least ten times. The rearrangement joins TRBV9 to TRBJ2-7; the D call may be TRBD1 or TRBD2 (5 bases each). Germline V gene lookup returns CDR1 SGDLS and CDR2 YYNGEE. Trimming left V 0 bases short and J 6 bases short, with 13 bases between. The CDR3 loop spans 14 amino acids. The CDR3 loop reads CASSVGAGSREQYF. Written as DNA, the CDR3 is TGTGCCAGCAGCGTAGGAGCAGGGAGTCGCGAGCAGTACTTC.

This clonotype turned up a few times. The chain carries TRBV5-6 and TRBJ1-6; D remains ambiguous. Trimming took 4 bases from V and 14 from J, leaving 16 bases between them. The CDR3 extends over 13 amino acids. Germline CDR1 reads SGHDT; CDR2 reads YYEEEE. CDR3 bases: TGTGCCAGCAGCCGATGGACCGGACTTTCCCTCCACTTT. Amino acids: CASSRWTGLSLHF.

This clonotype has just a few counts. The rearrangement joins TRBV5-1 to TRBJ1-1; the D is unclear. V was trimmed by 6 bases and J by 1 base, leaving 10 bases between them. Germline-derived CDR1 and CDR2 are SGHRS and YFSETQ. The CDR3 loop spans 13 amino acids. The CDR3 DNA reads TGCGCCAGCATGGACTCGGGGAACACTGAAGCTTTCTTT. Translated, it gives CASMDSGNTEAFF.

Details on this clonotype: Lacking the conserved final phenylalanine or tryptophan, this CDR3 likely reflects a read error. This chain uses TRBV5-1 with TRBJ2-3, with 7 bases matching TRBD2. CDR1 is SGHRS, CDR2 YFSETQ, per germline. V lost 6 bases, J lost 1 base, and 5 bases stayed unmatched. There are 14 residues in the CDR3. CDR3 nucleotides: TGCGCCAGCAAGGCGGGGGTCGGCACAGATACGCAGTATTTG. Its translation is CASKAGVGTDTQYL.